This T cell receptor (beta chain) emerged from a study of T cells in Graves' hyperthyroidism and ophthalmopathy. The germline CDR1 and CDR2 sequences are DFQATT and SNEGSKA (reference sequence). Trimming took 2 bases from V and 0 from J, leaving 14 bases between them. The CDR3 runs 16 residues. Over 18 months, lack of ophthalmopathy progression marked Graves' hyperthyroidism as stable. The diagnostic basis comprised clinical symptoms, serum thyroxine and TRAb, thyroid ultrasound and orbital computed tomography. Template material for amplifying TCR beta CDR3 regions consisted of RNA transcripts. The study used the HTBI primer set for a first-round RT-PCR of the TCR CDR3. In TCRdb, the multiplex PCR reads were re-called with MiXCR into one record per CDR3 protein. Here the sample spans roughly 300,000 distinct CDR3 sequences, 21% being singletons.

Sequencing was carried out using blood. The rearrangement links TRBV20-1 to TRBJ1-3, with D maybe TRBD1 (6 bases). The origin of this receptor is a woman between 50 and 59 years old with Graves' hyperthyroidism. CDR3 sequence: CSARLPGADSGNTIYF. CDR3 DNA sequence: TGCAGTGCTAGATTGCCAGGGGCCGACTCTGGAAACACCATATATTTT.